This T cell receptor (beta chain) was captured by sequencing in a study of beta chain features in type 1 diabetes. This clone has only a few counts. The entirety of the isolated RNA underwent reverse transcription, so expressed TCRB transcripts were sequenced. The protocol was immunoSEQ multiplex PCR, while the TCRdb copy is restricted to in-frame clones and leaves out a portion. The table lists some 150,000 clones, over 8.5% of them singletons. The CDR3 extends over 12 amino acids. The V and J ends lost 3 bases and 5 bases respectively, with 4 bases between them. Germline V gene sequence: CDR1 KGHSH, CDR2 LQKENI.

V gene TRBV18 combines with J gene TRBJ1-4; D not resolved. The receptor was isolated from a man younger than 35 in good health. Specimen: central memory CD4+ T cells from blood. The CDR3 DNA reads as TGTGCCAGCTCACCCCAAAATGAAAAACTGTTTTTT. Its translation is CASSPQNEKLFF.